These T cell receptor beta chains were read from a single sample in a study of cytomegalovirus exposure and HLA in healthy donors. Assay: immunoSEQ multiplex PCR; the TCRdb copy retains only in-frame clones and omits some. The sample includes 100,000 to 150,000 clones, 75% of them seen just once. The sample was PBMCs. The receptors here all came from a woman aged 40-49 years in good health and CMV-seropositive. Each CDR3 is given without its conserved first and last residue. The order of the fields is CDR3 length, clone size, J gene, V gene, CDR3 protein. Clone size is not always given. Where it is, it says once, few, many or a class for expanded clones.

>14|-|TRBJ1-6|TRBV4-1
ASSQEAGSYNSPLH
>12|-|TRBJ1-3|TRBV9
ASSVQGSGNTIY
>13|-|TRBJ1-1|TRBV7-3
ASSLEQGAHTEAF
>10|-|TRBJ1-4|TRBV5-6
ASSYGTGVLF
>9|-|TRBJ2-7|TRBV19
ASSPGYEQY
>15|few|TRBJ2-6|TRBV27
ASNPGTGVSGANVLT
>11|-|TRBJ1-2|TRBV5-4
ASSLKAIYGYT
>12|-|TRBJ1-2|TRBV14
ASSQETGYSSYT
>14|-|TRBJ1-2|TRBV4-3
ASSQDLTGGMGGYT
>13|few|TRBJ1-2|TRBV4-3
ASSQDRGSDYGYT
>13|-|TRBJ2-7|TRBV6-5
ASSYPQGETYEQY
>11|-|TRBJ1-4|TRBV15
ATSRDRGEKLF
>13|-|TRBJ1-2|TRBV10-3
AISGRTGALAGYT
>9|few|TRBJ1-4|TRBV6-1
ASGGRGKLF
>14|-|TRBJ1-2|TRBV19
ASSSLQGQGEYGYT
>12|-|TRBJ1-4|TRBV13
ASSNRDRVEKLF
>11|-|TRBJ1-5|TRBV4-3
ASSPQGRQPQH
>13|-|TRBJ2-1|TRBV9
ASSDLAGGPNEQF
>12|-|TRBJ2-3|TRBV28
ASSPGTSTDTQY
>11|-|TRBJ2-5|TRBV30
AWSVTGQETQY
>12|-|TRBJ1-2|TRBV28
ASSSPGRNYGYT
>15|-|TRBJ2-1|TRBV4-3
ASSQDRGSGSPDEQF
>12|-|TRBJ2-2|TRBV6-5
ASSYPTNTGELF
>13|-|TRBJ2-2|TRBV4-1
ASSPSLANTGELF
>13|-|TRBJ2-5|TRBV6-5
ASSSRGAIQETQY
>10|once|TRBJ2-7|TRBV5-4
ASSEGQYEQY
>12|once|TRBJ2-3|TRBV28
ASRDSASTDTQY
>12|-|TRBJ2-5|TRBV27
ASSLMAAEETQY
>12|-|TRBJ1-1|TRBV7-6
ASSAGTPNTEAF
>10|-|TRBJ1-1|TRBV6-1
ASSPEFTEAF
>12|-|TRBJ1-3|TRBV5-6
ASSLDTSGNTIY
>12|-|TRBJ2-2|TRBV6-5
ASRYRGRNGELF
>9|-|TRBJ1-1|TRBV20-1
STQGETEAF
>13|-|TRBJ2-3|TRBV5-1
ASSISGSFSDTQY
>11|-|TRBJ1-1|TRBV7-9
ASSPTGETEAF
>16|-|TRBJ2-3|TRBV21-1
ASSKSPHWGRGADTQY
>14|once|TRBJ2-1|TRBV4-2
ASSQPLGLGDEEQF
>13|-|TRBJ1-1|TRBV28
ASSFPGHPNTEAF
>10|-|TRBJ2-7|TRBV5-6
ASSSDYYEQY
>12|-|TRBJ2-1|TRBV29-1
SVEMGGRAEEQF
>11|-|TRBJ1-1|TRBV27
ASQGGLNTEAF
>13|-|TRBJ2-6|TRBV9
ASSVAGSGANVLT
>12|-|TRBJ2-3|TRBV28
ASVEGSSTDTQY
>13|-|TRBJ1-4|TRBV7-9
ASSLVPARSEKLF
>14|-|TRBJ1-3|TRBV5-1
ASSLGSLGAGNTIY
>12|-|TRBJ1-2|TRBV25-1
ASSEDSTLFGYT
>12|-|TRBJ1-2|TRBV6-5
ASSYSGGHYGYT
>15|few|TRBJ2-6|TRBV5-4
ASPRGGAFSGANVLT
>13|-|TRBJ2-1|TRBV19
ASSEGGQGYNEQF
>10|-|TRBJ1-1|TRBV7-9
ASNSRNTEAF
>13|-|TRBJ2-1|TRBV11-2
ASSFYGLAYNEQF
>13|-|TRBJ1-1|TRBV6-5
ASSYLHGANTEAF
>12|-|TRBJ2-7|TRBV7-9
ASTYRDRPYEQY
>13|once|TRBJ2-5|TRBV4-2
ASSPRTSGGETQY
>14|-|TRBJ2-1|TRBV13
ASSLERGTRGNEQF